This TCR beta chain is drawn from a study of shared clonotypes between healthy human individuals. The CDR3 runs to 15 residues. Germline CDR1 LNHDA, CDR2 SQIVND (reference sequence). Trimming pared 9 bases from V and 2 bases from J, leaving 16 bases between. TCRdb keeps only in-frame clones here, not all; method: immunoSEQ multiplex PCR. The sample contains over a million clones, around three quarters of which appear only once. The material sequenced was memory CD4+ T cells from PBMCs. Subset specified: CD45RA-negative fraction. The rearrangement joins TRBV19 to TRBJ1-4; D perhaps matches TRBD1 (5 bases). The TCR originated in a man aged 18 to 29 in good health. Some clones in this sample may be carry-over from other donors' samples. The CDR3 DNA sequence: TGTGCCAGCAAACCGAGGGGTACGACTAATGAAAAACTGTTTTTT. Its protein product is CASKPRGTTNEKLFF.